Below, one T cell receptor (beta chain) is given with its context. These data are taken from a study of blood T cell repertoires in COVID-19. Across the study: PBMCs, B-cell-depleted T cells, or T cells provided the cDNA or gDNA that made up the material.

Original analysis: Nucleated cell counts were estimated from reference gene primer amplification. Clones were sequenced by immunoSEQ multiplex PCR, and TCRdb holds only the in-frame ones, with some missing. That table is the source of V, J and clone size, and D and trimming were worked out from the DNA. The table shows over 250,000 clones, with around 87% occurring only once. Two negative PCRs, clearance, or symptom resolution were required of recovered Cohort 3 donors. Germline V gene data show CDR1 as MNHEY and CDR2 as SMNVEV (reference sequence). The CDR3 is 12 residues long. Trimming stripped 5 bases from V and 6 bases from J, with 11 bases between.

This sequence was found in a woman younger than 35 who had recovered from COVID-19. The chain employs TRBV27 and TRBJ2-7; possible D gene TRBD1, 6 bases. Sample: PBMCs or T cells enriched from blood (not recorded which). The DNA for the CDR3 is TGTGCCAGCAGTGCGACAGGCGCCGAGCAGTACTTC. Amino acid sequence: CASSATGAEQYF.